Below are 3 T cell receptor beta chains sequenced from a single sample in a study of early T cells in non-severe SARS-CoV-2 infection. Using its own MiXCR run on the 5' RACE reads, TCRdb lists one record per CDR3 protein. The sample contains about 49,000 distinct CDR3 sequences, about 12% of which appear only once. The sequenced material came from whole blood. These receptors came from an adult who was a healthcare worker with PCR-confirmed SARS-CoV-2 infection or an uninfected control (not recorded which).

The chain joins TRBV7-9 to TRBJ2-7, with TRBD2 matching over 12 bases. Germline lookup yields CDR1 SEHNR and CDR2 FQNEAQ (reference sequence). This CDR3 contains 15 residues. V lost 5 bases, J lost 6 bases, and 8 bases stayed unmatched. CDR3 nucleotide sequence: TGTGCCAGCAGCATGACTAGCGGGAGTCCCCTCGAGCAGTACTTC. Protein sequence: CASSMTSGSPLEQYF.

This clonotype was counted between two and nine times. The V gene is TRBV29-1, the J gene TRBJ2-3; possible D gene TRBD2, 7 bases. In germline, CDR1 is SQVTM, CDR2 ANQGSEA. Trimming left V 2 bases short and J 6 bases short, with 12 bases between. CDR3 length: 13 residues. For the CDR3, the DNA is TGCAGCGTTGAAAGGGGGGGCTTCGATACGCAGTATTTT. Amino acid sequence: CSVERGGFDTQYF.

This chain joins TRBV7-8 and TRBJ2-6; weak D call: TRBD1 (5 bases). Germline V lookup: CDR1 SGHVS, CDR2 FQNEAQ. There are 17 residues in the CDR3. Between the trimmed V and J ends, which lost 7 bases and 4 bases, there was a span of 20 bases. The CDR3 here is CASTGRPRAGGANVLTF. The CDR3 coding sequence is TGTGCCAGCACCGGAAGGCCCAGGGCTGGGGGGGCCAACGTCCTGACTTTC.